This TCR beta chain was identified during a study of T-cell reconstitution after alpha-beta-depleted transplantation in children (dated by TCRdb to 2015 to 2016). For the study in its entirety: Using TCR repertoire profiling, the study quantitatively followed how T-cell immune reconstitution unfolded in children after TCRalphabeta/CD19-depleted allogeneic hematopoietic cell transplantation.

Reading the germline V gene gives CDR1 SGHTA and CDR2 FQGNSA. The V end gives up 10 bases and the J end 0 bases, leaving 4 bases in the junction not matched to a gene. Its CDR3 holds 14 amino acids, cysteine through phenylalanine. Here the CDR3 DNA is all that survives: 42 bases in frame from base 1. This clonotype was detected a few times. The antigen it binds to is not known. No qualities accompany the bases; no much larger clone lies one base away. The method behind the library was PCR. Sequencing used an Illumina HiSeq 2500. TCR library preparation used molecular barcoding, with unique molecular identifiers applied to normalize quantification of the TCRbeta repertoire. The public reads were reanalyzed by TCRdb: fastp trimming at Q25, MiXCR alignment, in-frame beta chains only. Duplicate CDR3 protein sequences are folded into a single record with the most common DNA and genes. The sample table lists roughly 90,000 distinct CDR3 sequences, approximately 12% of them with a count of one. The ten largest clones represent around 14% of the sample.

Sequenced material: PBMCs from the stem cell graft donor, taken from the stem cell graft. The clonotype was recovered from a human donor who donated a stem cell graft to a child with inherited bone marrow failure. The chain uses TRBV7-2 and TRBJ2-3; 10 bases in between match TRBD2. The CDR3 here reads CATLAGGSTDTQYF. In nucleotide form, the sequence is TGTGCCACCTTAGCGGGAGGCAGCACAGATACGCAGTATTTT.